This TCR beta chain stems from a study of cytomegalovirus exposure and HLA in healthy donors. The study, taken as a whole, reports: As a later analysis showed, several of the most significant clusters appeared to be linked to common viral pathogens. It was reported that the classifier diagnosed cytomegalovirus status with high specificity and sensitivity in both the original and validation cohorts. TCR beta V- and J-gene trimming was later associated with a missense DCLRE1C variant.

It was with 60 Vbeta and 13 Jbeta primers that the PCR ran. Authors' analysis steps: In a later analysis, of roughly 73 million unique beta chains, roughly 10 million appeared in at least two donors. Sequenced by immunoSEQ multiplex PCR; TCRdb stores in-frame clones only, minus some. For V, J and clone size, that table is used; D and trimming come from the DNA. The table shows approximately 190,000 clones, with approximately 78% occurring only once. The CDR3 contains 14 residues. CDR1 SGHRS and CDR2 YFSETQ come from the germline V gene. V gave up 5 bases and J gave up 5 bases, with 13 bases separating them. Comments on this clone: The antigen is not known.

The chain joins TRBV5-1 to TRBJ2-2, with D perhaps TRBD1 (5 bases). This receptor was taken from a young woman in good health and CMV-seronegative. The sample taken for sequencing was PBMCs. The DNA for the CDR3 is TGCGCCAGCAGGGGGCAGAGTACTACCGGGGAGCTGTTTTTT. Protein: CASRGQSTTGELFF.